What follows are 16 T cell receptor beta chains derived from one specimen sequenced in a study of regulatory T cells in long-lasting Graves disease. Arm-PCR of CDR3 regions with iRepertoire HTBI primers generated TCR beta libraries. TCRdb reprocessed the multiplex PCR reads via MiXCR and lists one record per CDR3 protein. The sample has about 470,000 distinct CDR3 sequences; roughly 20% are singletons. Time point noted: persistent/refractory GD, antithyroid drugs over 5 years with positive TRAb. Extracted PBMC RNA gave rise to the TCR library. Sequences were derived from peripheral blood mononuclear cells (PBMCs), sampled when the disease was refractory, from a patient treated with antithyroid drugs. These receptors were collected from a female donor with Graves disease.

This clonotype turned up a few times. This chain links TRBV7-2 with TRBJ2-7; D remains unclear. The germline V gene encodes CDR1 SGHTA and CDR2 FQGNSA. This CDR3 spans 14 amino acids. The germline V and J ends were trimmed by 1 base and 3 bases, with 10 bases remaining between them. CDR3 amino acids: CASSLVDSFYEQYF. CDR3 in DNA: TGTGCCAGCAGCTTAGTTGACTCTTTCTACGAGCAGTACTTC.

In regard to this clonotype: The CDR3 does not end in the conserved phenylalanine or tryptophan, so this is likely a read error. V and J are TRBV5-5 and TRBJ2-5, with a weak D call TRBD2 (5 bases). This CDR3 is 14 amino acids long. Germline CDR1 SGHKS, CDR2 YYEKEE (reference sequence). V shed 0 bases and J shed 1 base, with 7 bases lying between them. The CDR3 coding sequence is TGTGCCAGCAGCTTGGGGAGGCTCCAAGAGACCCAGTACCTC. The encoded protein is CASSLGRLQETQYL.

This clonotype appeared many times. V and J are TRBV7-3 and TRBJ2-5; D gene uncertain. The CDR3 is made up of 15 amino acids. The germline V gene encodes CDR1 SGHTA and CDR2 FQGTGA. Trimming removed 5 bases from V and 2 bases from J, with 15 bases in between. This CDR3 reads CASSPKWAKQETQYF. CDR3 nucleotides: TGTGCCAGCAGCCCCAAGTGGGCAAAACAAGAGACCCAGTACTTC.

This clonotype was observed many times. This chain uses TRBV30 with TRBJ1-1; D is unclear. V lost 2 bases and J lost 1, with 5 bases in between. This CDR3 has 12 residues. CDR1 GTSNPN and CDR2 SVGIG come from the germline V gene (reference sequence). The CDR3 DNA reads TGTGCCTGGAGTCGTAAGAACACTGAAGCTTTCTTT. It translates to CAWSRKNTEAFF.

This clonotype was observed at least ten times. The chain carries TRBV28 and TRBJ2-7; 11 positions agree with TRBD2. Germline V gene data show CDR1 as MDHEN and CDR2 as SYDVKM. CDR3 length: 17 residues. After removal of 6 bases from V and 3 bases from J, the junction contained 13 bases not matched to a gene. Here the CDR3 reads CASSSPGLADAYYEQYF. CDR3 sequence (DNA): TGTGCCAGCAGCTCCCCGGGACTAGCGGATGCCTACTACGAGCAGTACTTC.

This clonotype was seen a few times. The chain links TRBV6-5 to TRBJ2-7, with 10 bases that match TRBD2. Trimming cost V 4 bases and J 3 bases; bases outside gene matches: 3. Germline V lookup: CDR1 MNHEY, CDR2 SVGAGI. The length of the CDR3 is 14 residues. The CDR3: CASSSGTSDYEQYF. The CDR3 nucleotides read TGTGCCAGCAGTTCCGGGACTAGCGACTACGAGCAGTACTTC.

This chain uses TRBV28 with TRBJ2-1; 11 nucleotides align to TRBD2. V lost 6 bases, J lost 8 bases, and 9 bases stayed unmatched. The CDR3 is 15 amino acids. From germline, CDR1 is MDHEN and CDR2 SYDVKM. DNA of the CDR3: TGTGCCAGCAGGGGATCACTAGCGGGAGACGATGAGCAGTTCTTC. Translation gives CASRGSLAGDDEQFF.

This clonotype was detected many times. The V call is TRBV6-1, the J call TRBJ1-2; the D gene is possibly TRBD1 (6 bases). CDR3 length equals 12 residues. V lost 10 bases, J lost 0 bases, and 9 bases lay in between. Germline assignment: CDR1 MNHNS and CDR2 SASEGT. CDR3 DNA: TGTGCCACCAGGGGTCCTAACTATGGCTACACCTTC. Encoded protein: CATRGPNYGYTF.

This clonotype has a count of ten or more. This rearrangement joins TRBV12-3 or TRBV12-4 to TRBJ1-2, with D unresolved. The CDR3 is 14 amino acids. V was pared by 5 bases and J by 4 bases, with 14 bases between. The CDR3 DNA is TGTGCCAGCAGTGCCCCTCAGACTCTCTATGGCTACACCTTC. This encodes CASSAPQTLYGYTF.

This chain joins TRBV12-3 or TRBV12-4 and TRBJ2-7; 12 nucleotides line up with TRBD2. Losses at the gene ends were 4 bases for V and 3 bases for J; bases not matched to a gene: 10. This CDR3 spans 17 amino acids. The CDR3 is CASSSRTSGEIYYEQYF. The CDR3 DNA reads as TGTGCCAGCAGTTCGAGGACTAGCGGGGAGATCTACTACGAGCAGTACTTC.

On this clonotype itself: Since a much larger clone is just one base distant, this may be a read error. The V call is TRBV7-8, the J call TRBJ2-7; D not resolved. The length of the CDR3 is 13 residues. The germline V gene encodes CDR1 SGHVS and CDR2 FQNEAQ. The CDR3 loop is CASSLAPGYGQYF. The CDR3 bases are TGTGCCAGCAGCTTAGCGCCTGGTTACGGGCAGTACTTC.

This clonotype was observed a few times. V usage is TRBV20-1 and J usage is TRBJ2-7; D is possibly TRBD1 (6 bases). Germline V gene data show CDR1 as DFQATT and CDR2 as SNEGSKA (reference sequence). The CDR3 loop spans 12 amino acids. Trimming removed 5 bases at V and 6 bases at J, with 14 bases between. The chain's CDR3 is CSALRGLGEQYF. The CDR3 bases are TGCAGTGCTCTCAGGGGTTTAGGCGAGCAGTACTTC.

Many counts were recorded for this clonotype. The rearrangement joins TRBV7-2 to TRBJ2-7, with D perhaps matching TRBD2 (5 bases). Looked up from germline, CDR1 is SGHTA and CDR2 is FQGNSA. The CDR3 extends over 15 amino acids. Trimming removed 0 bases at V and 1 base at J, with 10 bases between. CDR3 residues: CASSLAPRGSYEQYF. The CDR3 DNA reads as TGTGCCAGCAGCTTAGCCCCTCGGGGATCCTACGAGCAGTACTTC.

This clonotype was seen at least ten times. V usage is TRBV15 and J usage is TRBJ1-1; no firm D call. The germline CDR1 and CDR2 sequences are LNHNV and YYDKDF (reference sequence). This CDR3 has 14 amino acids. Deletions cut 3 bases from V and 11 bases from J, with 19 bases between. CDR3 region: CATSRGSLGRSAFF. CDR3 nucleotides: TGTGCCACCAGCAGGGGCTCGTTGGGGAGGTCCGCTTTCTTT.

This clonotype was counted many times. The chain has TRBV11-2 and TRBJ2-5, with 8 bases fitting TRBD1. Losses at the gene ends were 1 base for V and 5 bases for J; bases not matched to a gene: 6. The CDR3 runs to 15 residues. The germline gives CDR1 SGHAT, CDR2 FQNNGV. The CDR3 DNA reads as TGTGCCAGCAGCTTAGGGACAGGGTTCCGTGAGACCCAGTACTTC. Translated: CASSLGTGFRETQYF.

This clonotype was recorded at least ten times. The chain joins TRBV28 to TRBJ1-2; D gene unclear. CDR3 length equals 14 residues. Germline V gives CDR1 MDHEN, CDR2 SYDVKM. V shed 3 bases and J shed 8 bases, with 16 bases lying between them. CDR3 sequence: CASSFPGGNVGYTF. The CDR3 DNA reads TGTGCCAGCAGTTTCCCGGGAGGGAACGTGGGCTACACCTTC.